Each of the 30 T cell receptor beta chains below was sequenced from the same sample in a study of graft-versus-host responses after intestinal transplantation. Here immunoSEQ multiplex PCR was the method, and the copy in TCRdb shows in-frame clones only, minus some. The data show some 38,000 clones, with over 90% seen just once and roughly a fifth held by the top ten. Their recognized antigens are unknown. This specimen consisted of unstimulated CD8+ T cells sorted from spleen or lymph node cells, obtained before transplant. Receptors originate from a human donor who was the organ donor for an intestinal transplant.

The V call is TRBV9, the J call TRBJ2-1, with 7 nucleotides matching TRBD1. The germline V gene encodes CDR1 SGDLS and CDR2 YYNGEE. The CDR3 consists of 13 residues. Trimming at V came to 3 bases and at J to 5 bases, leaving 2 bases not matched to a gene. CDR3 sequence reads: CASSATGDNEQFF. Here the CDR3 DNA reads TGTGCCAGCAGCGCCACAGGGGACAATGAGCAGTTCTTC.

The J gene is TRBJ1-2, the V gene TRBV28; weak D call: TRBD1 (6 bases). Trimming removed 6 bases at V and 0 bases at J, with 14 bases between. Germline V gives CDR1 MDHEN, CDR2 SYDVKM. This CDR3 comprises 15 residues. The CDR3 spells CASRPDRPANYGYTF. CDR3 DNA sequence: TGTGCCAGCAGACCGGACAGACCAGCTAACTATGGCTACACCTTC.

This chain links TRBV7-2 with TRBJ2-2; possibly TRBD1 or TRBD2 for D (5 bases each). Trimming took 1 base from V and 4 from J, leaving 13 bases between them. Germline values: CDR1 SGHTA, CDR2 FQGNSA. The CDR3 runs 16 residues. CDR3 protein: CASSLGAGTGTGELFF. The CDR3 nucleotides are TGTGCCAGCAGCTTAGGGGCAGGGACGGGCACCGGGGAGCTGTTTTTT.

This clone was counted a single time. The chain links TRBV27 to TRBJ2-7; TRBD2 agrees at 9 bases. The CDR3 consists of 14 residues. The J segment lost 5 bases and the V segment lost 6 bases, leaving 8 bases of the junction unmatched. CDR1 MNHEY and CDR2 SMNVEV come from the germline V gene (reference sequence). The CDR3 DNA reads TGTGCCAGCAGGGTAGCGGGAGTCTTCGACGAGCAGTACTTC. Translation: CASRVAGVFDEQYF.

On this clone itself: At one boundary the junction diverges from the germline segment, which might be a read error. The rearrangement links TRBV27 to TRBJ2-1, with no clear D. Germline loops: CDR1 MNHEY, CDR2 SMNVEV (reference sequence). The CDR3 extends over 11 amino acids. The DNA of the CDR3 is TGTGCCAGCGGTTTCGGGCGTGAGCAGTTCTTC. This gives the protein CASGFGREQFF.

The chain combines TRBV4-1 with TRBJ2-3; D call uncertain. The CDR3 consists of 14 residues. The V and J ends lost 4 bases and 0 bases respectively, with 8 bases between them. CDR1 is MGHRA, CDR2 YSYEKL, per germline. Here the CDR3 reads CASSPQDSTDTQYF. The CDR3 DNA sequence: TGCGCCAGCAGCCCCCAGGACAGCACAGATACGCAGTATTTT.

This sequence joins TRBV14 and TRBJ2-7; D is possibly TRBD2 (5 bases). In germline, CDR1 is SGHDN, CDR2 FVKESK. The CDR3 runs to 13 residues. The V end lost 4 bases, the J end lost 2 bases, and 9 bases lay between the germline ends. The CDR3 sequence: CASSPGNPYEQYF. The DNA for the CDR3 is TGTGCCAGCAGCCCGGGAAACCCCTACGAGCAGTACTTC.

The V call is TRBV9, the J call TRBJ2-3; 9 nucleotides agree with TRBD2. CDR1 is SGDLS, CDR2 YYNGEE, per germline. CDR3 size: 16 residues. V lost 3 bases and J lost 1; bases outside the gene matches: 6. CDR3 sequence (DNA): TGTGCCAGCAGCGCTAGCGGGAAAGGGGGCACAGATACGCAGTATTTT. It translates to CASSASGKGGTDTQYF.

The V gene is TRBV9, the J gene TRBJ2-2; 10 positions match TRBD2. This CDR3 is 20 amino acids long. Germline CDR1 SGDLS, CDR2 YYNGEE. V lost 1 base, J lost 5 bases, and 17 bases stayed unmatched. CDR3 loop: CASSVFGRLAGESGTGELFF. The CDR3 DNA sequence: TGTGCCAGCAGCGTATTTGGGAGGCTAGCGGGAGAATCGGGAACCGGGGAGCTGTTTTTT.

The V call is TRBV27, the J call TRBJ2-7; D is ambiguous. Germline-derived CDR1 and CDR2 are MNHEY and SMNVEV (reference sequence). The CDR3 covers 14 residues. The V gene lost 5 bases and the J gene lost 2 bases, with 13 bases spanning the gap. CDR3 DNA: TGTGCCAGCAGTCTAAATCACCTTCCCTACGAGCAGTACTTC. Its translation: CASSLNHLPYEQYF.

This chain links TRBV9 with TRBJ1-6, with a tentative D call TRBD1 (6 bases). Trimming removed 0 bases at V and 10 bases at J, with 14 bases between. Per the germline V gene, CDR1 is SGDLS and CDR2 is YYNGEE. The CDR3 contains 15 residues. The CDR3 DNA sequence: TGTGCCAGCAGCGTAGGCCGGGAGGGGGAATCACCCCTCCACTTT. Translated, it gives CASSVGREGESPLHF.

Worth noting for this clone: Germline and junction disagree at one end, which may indicate a read error. The chain combines TRBV7-6 with TRBJ2-7; 7 nucleotides match TRBD1. Germline CDR1 and CDR2: SGHVS and FNYEAQ. This CDR3 has 13 residues. The CDR3 here is CASSYSQGVEKLF. The CDR3 DNA reads as TGTGCCAGCAGCTACTCCCAGGGGGTCGAAAAACTATTC. The full variable domain, completed using reference TRBV7-6 and TRBJ2-7, is GAGVSQSPRYKVTKRGQDVALRCDPISGHVSLYWYRQALGQGPEFLTYFNYEAQQDKSGLPNDRFSAERPEGSISTLTIQRTEQRDSAMYRCASSYSQGVEKLFGPGTRLTVT.

V and J are TRBV4-3 and TRBJ2-7; TRBD1 matches at 7 bases. The CDR3 runs 15 residues. V lost 0 bases, J lost 6 bases, and 8 bases stayed unmatched. Germline CDR1 is LGHNA and CDR2 is YSLEER. In DNA, the CDR3 is TGCGCCAGCAGCCAAGAAGTATTTAACAGGGGCGAGCAGTACTTC. Protein: CASSQEVFNRGEQYF.

V usage is TRBV19 and J usage is TRBJ1-5; possible D gene TRBD1, 5 bases. The CDR3 has 12 amino acids. Germline V gives CDR1 LNHDA, CDR2 SQIVND (reference sequence). V gave up 8 bases and J gave up 2 bases, with 7 bases separating them. The CDR3 bases are TGTGCCAGTCAAGGGGGCAATCAGCCCCAGCATTTT. This sequence encodes CASQGGNQPQHF.

The rearrangement joins TRBV28 to TRBJ2-1, with D uncertain. Germline V lookup: CDR1 MDHEN, CDR2 SYDVKM. Trimming took 5 bases from V and 0 from J, leaving 14 bases between them. This CDR3 spans 16 amino acids. DNA of the CDR3: TGTGCCAGCAGTCTCATTCTGGTGGGCTCCTACAATGAGCAGTTCTTC. Amino acids: CASSLILVGSYNEQFF.

The rearrangement uses TRBV29-1 and TRBJ2-1, with 10 bases identical to TRBD2. The length of the CDR3 is 22 residues. Germline CDR1 SQVTM, CDR2 ANQGSEA. With V trimmed by 6 bases and J by 5 bases, 31 bases remained unmatched. CDR3 nucleotide sequence: TGCAGCGTCATCACCTTCCAACTTCAAGCGGGAGGGCCGAGATGGGTCGACAATGAGCAGTTCTTC. It codes for CSVITFQLQAGGPRWVDNEQFF.

V gene TRBV6-5 combines with J gene TRBJ2-7; 9 nucleotides match TRBD2. CDR1 is MNHEY and CDR2 is SVGAGI in the germline V gene. The CDR3 sequence is 16 residues long. The V gene end was trimmed by 0 bases and the J gene end by 4 bases; junction bases not matched to a gene: 7. The CDR3 bases are TGTGCCAGCAGTTACTCGAATTTAGCGGGAGTATACGAGCAGTACTTC. Protein sequence: CASSYSNLAGVYEQYF.

The chain is built from TRBV30 and TRBJ2-2; tentative D call: TRBD2 (7 bases). This CDR3 comprises 13 residues. With 3 bases removed from V and 6 bases from J, the gap between germline ends came to 11 bases. Germline CDR1 is GTSNPN and CDR2 is SVGIG (reference sequence). CDR3 sequence reads: CAWRVGGPGELFF. For the CDR3, the DNA is TGTGCCTGGAGGGTCGGGGGGCCCGGGGAGCTGTTTTTT.

The V and J genes are TRBV7-2 and TRBJ1-4; 8 bases are a match to TRBD1. Trimming at V came to 3 bases and at J to 3 bases, leaving 6 bases not matched to a gene. Germline loops: CDR1 SGHTA, CDR2 FQGNSA. The CDR3 sequence is 16 residues long. CDR3 in DNA: TGTGCCAGCAGCTTGGACAGGGAGGCCCCTAATGAAAAACTGTTTTTT. Its protein product is CASSLDREAPNEKLFF. The full variable domain, in which reference TRBV7-2 and TRBJ1-4 provide the parts outside the CDR3, is GAGVSQSPSNKVTEKGKDVELRCDPISGHTALYWYRQSLGQGLEFLIYFQGNSAPDKSGLPSDRFSAERTGGSVSTLTIQRTQQEDSAVYLCASSLDREAPNEKLFFGSGTQLSVL.

The chain combines TRBV28 with TRBJ2-5; D might be TRBD1 or TRBD2, each matching 5 bases. The CDR3 consists of 16 residues. In germline, CDR1 is MDHEN, CDR2 SYDVKM. The V gene lost 2 bases and the J gene lost 2 bases, with 15 bases spanning the gap. DNA of the CDR3: TGTGCCAGCAGTTTAGGGCAGGTGGGGGTTCAAGAGACCCAGTACTTC. It translates to CASSLGQVGVQETQYF.

This clone was seen more than once but under ten times. This chain links TRBV27 with TRBJ1-1, with D tentatively TRBD1 (5 bases). CDR1 is MNHEY and CDR2 is SMNVEV in the germline V gene (reference sequence). The CDR3 has 13 residues. V was pared by 5 bases and J by 5 bases, with 12 bases between. The CDR3 is CASSPGGRTEAFF. The CDR3 DNA reads as TGTGCCAGCAGTCCGGGGGGGAGAACTGAAGCTTTCTTT.

The chain combines TRBV2 with TRBJ1-1, with a weak D call TRBD1 (6 bases). The CDR3 has 18 amino acids. Trimming shortened V by 7 bases and J by 4 bases, and 28 bases separated the two germline ends. Germline CDR1 SNHLY, CDR2 FYNNEI. The CDR3 reads CASTGKTSVTGMRTEAFF. The CDR3 coding sequence is TGTGCCAGCACTGGGAAGACCTCTGTTACAGGGATGCGCACTGAAGCTTTCTTT.

This chain links TRBV9 with TRBJ2-2; 9 bases line up with TRBD2. This CDR3 is 17 amino acids long. Germline trimming cut 3 bases from V and 3 bases from J; bases unmatched to any gene: 9. Germline V gives CDR1 SGDLS, CDR2 YYNGEE. CDR3 sequence reads: CASSENVREGYTGELFF. The CDR3 DNA reads as TGTGCCAGCAGCGAGAACGTGCGGGAGGGTTACACCGGGGAGCTGTTTTTT.

V usage is TRBV7-9 and J usage is TRBJ2-1; D is perhaps TRBD1 (6 bases). Germline V lookup: CDR1 SEHNR, CDR2 FQNEAQ (reference sequence). V was trimmed by 1 base and J by 4 bases, leaving 11 bases between them. This CDR3 comprises 15 residues. CDR3 sequence reads: CASSLGGPPYNEQFF. The CDR3 region has the DNA TGTGCCAGCAGCTTAGGGGGGCCTCCGTACAATGAGCAGTTCTTC. The full variable domain, its missing parts supplied by reference TRBV7-9 and TRBJ2-1, is DTGVSQNPRHKITKRGQNVTFRCDPISEHNRLYWYRQTLGQGPEFLTYFQNEAQLEKSRLLSDRFSAERPKGSFSTLEIQRTEQGDSAMYLCASSLGGPPYNEQFFGPGTRLTVL.

The V gene is TRBV6-6, the J gene TRBJ2-7, with 10 bases that match TRBD1. The V and J ends lost 3 bases and 5 bases, in that order; junction bases with no gene match: 10. The germline CDR1 and CDR2 sequences are MNHNY and SVGAGI (reference sequence). There are 16 residues in the CDR3. The CDR3 DNA sequence: TGTGCCAGCAGTTATTTGCCGGGACAGGGGATCCACGAGCAGTACTTC. Its translation: CASSYLPGQGIHEQYF.

This clone was detected only once. The junction differs from germline at one of its ends, possibly a read error. The genes are TRBV7-7 and TRBJ2-1; 14 positions agree with TRBD2. The germline V gene has CDR1 SSHAT and CDR2 FNYEAQ (reference sequence). CDR3 length: 22 amino acids. DNA of the CDR3: TGTGCTAGCAGCTCCTCTCGCTTGTGGGGACTAGCGGGAGTAAAAACTGGGAATGAGCAGTTCTTC. The encoded protein is CASSSSRLWGLAGVKTGNEQFF.

CDR3: CASSPGQGELDGYTF. CDR3 nucleotides: TGTGCCAGCAGTCCCGGACAGGGAGAGTTGGATGGCTACACCTTC. This rearrangement joins TRBV7-9 to TRBJ1-2, with TRBD1 matching over 8 bases. Germline V lookup: CDR1 SEHNR, CDR2 FQNEAQ (reference sequence). The CDR3 is made up of 15 amino acids. V was pared by 6 bases and J by 6 bases, with 12 bases of the junction left unmatched.

The chain couples TRBV5-1 to TRBJ2-3, with D possibly being TRBD1 or TRBD2 (6 bases each). The germline gives CDR1 SGHRS, CDR2 YFSETQ. With 4 bases removed from V and 0 bases from J, the gap between germline ends came to 12 bases. This CDR3 is built from 15 residues. The CDR3 sequence is CASSLRGTSTDTQYF. The CDR3 DNA follows: TGCGCCAGCAGCCTGAGGGGGACTAGCACAGATACGCAGTATTTT.

The V and J genes are TRBV28 and TRBJ2-3, with TRBD1 matching over 10 bases. V was clipped by 6 bases and J by 0 bases; unmatched bases: 9. The germline CDR1 and CDR2 sequences are MDHEN and SYDVKM. The CDR3 covers 17 residues. The CDR3 bases are TGTGCCAGCAGGTCCCTCCGGGACAGGGGTAGCACAGATACGCAGTATTTT. The encoded protein is CASRSLRDRGSTDTQYF.

This clone was counted a few times. The genes are TRBV15 and TRBJ2-5, with TRBD2 matching 7 bases. The CDR3 covers 14 residues. V dropped 3 bases and J dropped 5; count of bases not matched to a gene: 6. Germline V gene lookup returns CDR1 LNHNV and CDR2 YYDKDF (reference sequence). The CDR3 loop is CATSRGGVLETQYF. The DNA for the CDR3 is TGTGCCACCAGCAGGGGGGGGGTTTTGGAGACCCAGTACTTC.